The present T cell receptor (beta chain) was sequenced within a study of T cell changes during pregnancy in multiple sclerosis. Trimming left V 3 bases short and J 4 bases short, with 16 bases between. The CDR3 runs to 15 residues. Germline V lookup: CDR1 SGHDT, CDR2 YYEEEE. The data were produced by immunoSEQ multiplex PCR, yet TCRdb's version contains in-frame clones alone and is incomplete. This table has 50,000 to 70,000 clones, roughly 91% appearing once. Sequences were derived from CD8+ T cells from peripheral blood mononuclear cells, sampled before pregnancy. The chain links TRBV5-6 to TRBJ1-2, with D unclear. The source is a female donor with multiple sclerosis, enrolled in a pregnancy study. CDR3 loop: CASSSLDGEVYGYTF. The DNA for the CDR3 is TGTGCCAGCAGCTCCCTCGACGGAGAGGTCTATGGCTACACCTTC. Using reference TRBV5-6 and TRBJ1-2 for the parts outside the CDR3, the full variable domain is DAGVTQSPTHLIKTRGQQVTLRCSPKSGHDTVSWYQQALGQGPQFIFQYYEEEERQRGNFPDRFSGHQFPNYSSELNVNALLLGDSALYLCASSSLDGEVYGYTFGSGTRLTVV.